These 12 T cell receptor beta chains were sequenced from one sample in a study of identical twins. One entry per CDR3 protein, called by TCRdb with MiXCR from the 5' RACE reads. The data show more than 1.5 million distinct CDR3 sequences, around 33% seen once. Sequenced: cord blood. These receptors came from a newborn girl in good health.

The chain employs TRBV3-1 and TRBJ1-5; 11 nucleotides line up with TRBD1. The CDR3 contains 14 residues. The V gene end was trimmed by 10 bases and the J gene end by 9 bases; junction bases not matched to a gene: 11. CDR1 is LGHDT and CDR2 is YNNKEL in the germline V gene (reference sequence). CDR3 sequence (DNA): TGTGCCACAGGGACAGGGGGTGCCAAGGGGCCCCAGCATTTT. Its translation is CATGTGGAKGPQHF.

The V and J genes are TRBV2 and TRBJ2-5; D not certain. The CDR3 spans 12 residues. Germline V gives CDR1 SNHLY, CDR2 FYNNEI. V shed 6 bases and J shed 11 bases, with 16 bases lying between them. Written as DNA, the CDR3 is TGTGCCAGCAGAGCCTACCAGGATGAGCAGTACTTC. It translates to CASRAYQDEQYF. The full variable domain, completed using reference TRBV2 and TRBJ2-5, is EPEVTQTPSHQVTQMGQEVILRCVPISNHLYFYWYRQILGQKVEFLVSFYNNEISEKSEIFDDQFSVERPDGSNFTLKIRSTKLEDSAMYFCASRAYQDEQYFGPGTRLLVL.

This clonotype was found many times. The chain links TRBV5-1 to TRBJ2-7; D gene ambiguous. The germline CDR1 and CDR2 sequences are SGHRS and YFSETQ. The ends were cut back, 1 base at V and 0 bases at J, with 8 bases in the middle. The CDR3 has 14 amino acids. The CDR3 region is CASSLYDPSYEQYF. In DNA, the CDR3 is TGCGCCAGCAGCTTGTACGATCCCTCCTACGAGCAGTACTTC.

This clonotype was counted between two and nine times. This chain joins TRBV5-1 and TRBJ2-5; D is ambiguous. The ends were cut back, 1 base at V and 2 bases at J, with 12 bases in the middle. Germline assignment: CDR1 SGHRS and CDR2 YFSETQ. This CDR3 has 15 amino acids. The CDR3 nucleotides are TGCGCCAGCAGCTTGTTCGGGCTAGGTCAAGAGACCCAGTACTTC. Its translation: CASSLFGLGQETQYF.

The chain uses TRBV6-2 or TRBV6-3 and TRBJ2-1; 16 nucleotides agree with TRBD2. V shed 6 bases, J shed 8 bases, and the junction held 7 bases outside the gene matches. This CDR3 has 16 amino acids. Germline V gene lookup returns CDR1 MNHEY and CDR2 SVGEGT. CDR3 nucleotides: TGTGCCAGCAGCGGTGGGACTAGCGGGAGGGCCTATGAGCAGTTCTTC. Its protein is CASSGGTSGRAYEQFF.

The chain joins TRBV6-1 to TRBJ2-1; 13 bases map to TRBD2. CDR1 is MNHNS, CDR2 SASEGT, per germline. V was clipped by 5 bases and J by 3 bases; unmatched bases: 4. The CDR3 contains 16 residues. The CDR3 here is CASSPTSGGIYNEQFF. Written as DNA, the CDR3 is TGTGCCAGCAGTCCGACTAGCGGGGGGATCTACAATGAGCAGTTCTTC.

The table lists this clonotype with many counts. The CDR3 is CASSFWTGGNEQFF. CDR3 in DNA: TGCGCCAGCAGCTTTTGGACAGGGGGCAATGAGCAGTTCTTC. The chain has TRBV5-1 and TRBJ2-1, with TRBD1 identical over 10 bases. CDR1 is SGHRS, CDR2 YFSETQ, per germline. The CDR3 totals 14 residues. The V and J ends lost 2 bases and 6 bases, in that order; junction bases with no gene match: 2.

There are a few counts of this clonotype. V usage is TRBV12-3 or TRBV12-4 and J usage is TRBJ2-3; possible D gene TRBD2, 6 bases. The CDR3 covers 16 residues. The germline V and J ends were trimmed by 2 bases and 8 bases, with 20 bases remaining between them. Here the CDR3 reads CASSLSLGGVEGTQYF. The CDR3 coding sequence is TGTGCCAGCAGTTTATCGCTTGGCGGGGTGGAGGGTACGCAGTATTTT.

With respect to this clonotype: A much bigger clone sits one base away, suggesting this may be a read error. The chain uses TRBV6-5 and TRBJ1-2; D is perhaps TRBD1 (5 bases). The germline V and J ends were trimmed by 6 bases and 5 bases, with 13 bases remaining between them. The CDR3 length is 13 residues. CDR1 is MNHEY, CDR2 SVGAGI, per germline. For the CDR3, the DNA is TGTGCCAGCAGGCAGACAGTTGGATATGGCTACACCTTC. Protein: CASRQTVGYGYTF.

The chain links TRBV27 to TRBJ1-1; D not certain. Trimming cost V 3 bases and J 3 bases, with 8 bases left between them. Germline V gene data show CDR1 as MNHEY and CDR2 as SMNVEV (reference sequence). The CDR3 runs to 13 residues. The CDR3 sequence: CASSFDGYTEAFF. Here the CDR3 DNA reads TGTGCCAGCAGTTTCGACGGCTACACTGAAGCTTTCTTT.

This clonotype has only one observation. This sequence may be a read error, since a much larger clone differs from it by one base. J is TRBJ2-7 and V is TRBV29-1; 7 nucleotides agree with TRBD2. Gene TRBJ2-5 matches the end of the DNA better, so the J call may be wrong. There are 11 residues in the CDR3. Looked up from germline, CDR1 is SQVTM and CDR2 is ANQGSEA. CDR3: CSTGLVETQYF. DNA for the CDR3: TGCAGCACCGGACTAGTAGAGACCCAGTACTTC.

V usage is TRBV6-5 and J usage is TRBJ1-3; 7 bases align to TRBD1. Germline V gene lookup returns CDR1 MNHEY and CDR2 SVGAGI. Trimming cost V 7 bases and J 1 base; bases outside gene matches: 4. The CDR3 totals 14 residues. The DNA for the CDR3 is TGTGCCAGCATTGGGACAGCATCTGGAAACACCATATATTTT. Residues: CASIGTASGNTIYF.